This T cell receptor (beta chain) originates from a study of shared clonotypes between healthy human individuals. Study conclusions and caveats: Relative to their counterparts shared across all four donors, non-shared clonotypes exhibited diminished generation probabilities. Naive subsets, compared against memory subsets, generally had larger estimated richness values.

An assay was performed, and its level was deep. Assay used: immunoSEQ multiplex PCR; TCRdb lists only in-frame clones, some missing. The table shows fewer than 400,000 clones, with about 74% occurring only once. Trimming removed 5 bases from V and 4 bases from J, with 12 bases in between. This CDR3 has 15 residues. Germline V gene data show CDR1 as LNHDA and CDR2 as SQIVND (reference sequence). Comment on this clone: The antigen is unknown.

The sequenced sample was memory CD4+ T cells sorted from blood. Noted subset: CD45RA-negative fraction. This chain links TRBV19 with TRBJ2-6, with D unresolved. The sequence came from a man aged 25-40 years in good health. This CDR3 is CASSHNTLGANVLTF. In DNA, the CDR3 is TGTGCCAGTAGTCATAACACGTTAGGGGCCAACGTCCTGACTTTC. The full variable domain, rest sourced from reference TRBV19 and TRBJ2-6, is DGGITQSPKYLFRKEGQNVTLSCEQNLNHDAMYWYRQDPGQGLRLIYYSQIVNDFQKGDIAEGYSVSREKKESFPLTVTSAQKNPTAFYLCASSHNTLGANVLTFGAGSRLTVL.